The following is a T cell receptor beta chain sequence with its context. Its antigen remains unidentified. Assay: immunoSEQ multiplex PCR; the TCRdb copy retains only in-frame clones and omits some. The sample lists hundreds of thousands of clones, 89% occurring once. The sample comes from a study of Ad26.COV2.S vaccination and SARS-CoV-2 variants. In the study overall: The study gave Ad26.COV2.S intramuscularly, once or twice 56 days apart.

Germline V gene lookup returns CDR1 SGHVS and CDR2 FQNEAQ. The CDR3 sequence is 17 residues long. The V end was cut by 2 bases, the J end by 0 bases, with 14 bases between. Treatment described: around 19 received Ad26.COV2.S at low or high dose, single or two shots; several received placebo; per-sample allocation not given. Sampling took place 63 days after the first vaccine or placebo injection. Ad26 vector vaccine expressed Wuhan-strain SARS-CoV-2 spike. Findings of the study overall: Breadth of non-spike TCRs did not differ between vaccinees and placebo recipients. Spike-specific CD8+ and CD4+ T cell responses reportedly showed substantial breadth after vaccination.

The sample here was peripheral blood, taken in a trial of Ad26.COV2.S vaccine versus placebo. The source is a person aged 18 to 65 who received the Ad26.COV2.S COVID-19 vaccine or a placebo. The rearrangement uses TRBV7-8 and TRBJ1-5, with unresolved D. The CDR3 loop reads CASSLLGSGYSNQPQHF. The CDR3 nucleotides are TGTGCCAGCAGCTTACTGGGCTCCGGTTATAGCAATCAGCCCCAGCATTTT.